The rows below give T cell receptor beta chains drawn from one sample of a study of cytomegalovirus exposure and HLA in healthy donors. Here immunoSEQ multiplex PCR was the method, and the copy in TCRdb shows in-frame clones only, minus some. The sample holds some 160,000 clones, 70% to 85% seen once. The sequencing input was PBMCs. The source of these receptors is a man aged 50 to 60 in good health and CMV-seropositive. Both conserved end residues are part of each CDR3. Fields, in order: V gene, D gene, J gene, clone size, CDR3 protein, CDR3 DNA. The D gene is left open where the match is weak. Not all rows give a size; the values are once, few, many and, for expanded clones, a class.

TRBV5-1	NA	TRBJ1-6	NA	CASSYGGGSSPLHF	TGCGCCAGCAGCTACGGGGGGGGCAGTTCACCCCTCCACTTT
TRBV19	TRBD1	TRBJ1-3	NA	CASSIGQVSGNTIYF	TGTGCCAGTAGTATCGGACAGGTCTCCGGAAACACCATATATTTT
TRBV6-6	TRBD1	TRBJ1-3	NA	CASSSPGGPSGNTIYF	TGTGCCAGCAGTTCTCCAGGGGGACCCTCTGGAAACACCATATATTTT
TRBV6-1	TRBD2	TRBJ2-3	NA	CASSRGGGDTQYF	TGTGCCAGCAGTCGGGGGGGCGGAGATACGCAGTATTTT
TRBV10-3	TRBD2	TRBJ2-5	NA	CAIGLASETQYF	TGTGCCATCGGACTAGCTTCGGAGACCCAGTACTTC
TRBV4-3	NA	TRBJ2-5	NA	CASSQDLPERETQYF	TGCGCCAGCAGCCAAGATCTTCCCGAGCGGGAGACCCAGTACTTC
TRBV9	NA	TRBJ1-1	once	CASSVWDTRNTEAFF	TGTGCCAGCAGCGTGTGGGACACACGGAACACTGAAGCTTTCTTT
TRBV4-3	NA	TRBJ1-3	NA	CASAGEGEGNTIYF	TGCGCCAGCGCCGGAGAGGGGGAAGGAAACACCATATATTTT
TRBV10-1	TRBD2	TRBJ2-5	NA	CASSESRGRAETQYF	TGCGCCAGCAGTGAGTCGCGGGGGAGGGCAGAGACCCAGTACTTC
TRBV28	TRBD2	TRBJ2-7	NA	CASSRTSGSYEQYF	TGTGCCAGCAGTAGAACTAGCGGCTCCTACGAGCAGTACTTC
TRBV7-9	NA	TRBJ1-2	NA	CASSQKTGANYGYTF	TGTGCCAGCAGCCAAAAGACCGGAGCTAACTATGGCTACACCTTC
TRBV5-1	TRBD1	TRBJ1-1	NA	CASSGTGEGTEAFF	TGCGCCAGCAGCGGGACAGGGGAGGGCACTGAAGCTTTCTTT
TRBV4-3	NA	TRBJ2-1	NA	CASSQQAVNEQFF	TGCGCCAGCAGCCAACAGGCTGTCAATGAGCAGTTCTTC
TRBV7-8	TRBD2	TRBJ2-1	NA	CASRRTSGGSFLEYNEQFF	TGTGCCAGCAGACGGACTAGCGGGGGGTCCTTTCTCGAATACAATGAGCAGTTCTTC
TRBV5-1	TRBD2	TRBJ2-3	NA	CATGEGSSTDTQYF	TGCGCCACGGGGGAGGGTTCTAGCACAGATACGCAGTATTTT
TRBV2	NA	TRBJ1-1	NA	CASRYNPNTEAFF	TGTGCCAGCAGATACAACCCCAACACTGAAGCTTTCTTT
TRBV4-3	NA	TRBJ2-6	NA	CASSPDGDSGANVLTF	TGCGCCAGCAGCCCAGACGGTGACTCTGGGGCCAACGTCCTGACTTTC
TRBV4-3	TRBD2	TRBJ2-7	once	CASSQAGVSGGSEQYF	TGCGCCAGCAGCCAAGCGGGCGTTTCGGGGGGAAGCGAGCAGTACTTC
TRBV30	NA	TRBJ1-4	few	CAWSIFGPNEKLFF	TGTGCCTGGAGTATTTTTGGCCCTAATGAAAAACTGTTTTTT
TRBV4-3	TRBD2	TRBJ2-7	few	CASSQDRVAGGYEQYF	TGCGCCAGCAGCCAAGATCGGGTAGCGGGGGGCTACGAGCAGTACTTC
TRBV19	TRBD1	TRBJ1-6	NA	CASSIDLGQGYSPLHF	TGTGCCAGTAGTATAGACCTCGGACAGGGGTATTCACCCCTCCACTTT
TRBV9	NA	TRBJ1-4	NA	CASSPRMGREKLFF	TGTGCCAGCAGCCCACGTATGGGCCGTGAAAAACTGTTTTTT
TRBV7-2	TRBD2	TRBJ2-1	NA	CASSLSSGGGTDEQFF	TGTGCCAGCAGCTTATCTAGCGGGGGGGGTACCGATGAGCAGTTCTTC
TRBV25-1	NA	TRBJ1-4	few	CASSEWGRGDEKLFF	TGTGCCAGCAGTGAATGGGGCAGGGGTGATGAAAAACTGTTTTTT
TRBV11-3	TRBD1	TRBJ2-5	NA	CASSLVGGELETQYF	TGTGCCAGCAGCTTAGTAGGGGGCGAGCTGGAGACCCAGTACTTC
TRBV11-2	NA	TRBJ2-5	NA	CASSIQLGGETQYF	TGTGCCAGCAGCATCCAACTAGGCGGAGAGACCCAGTACTTC
TRBV10-3	TRBD1	TRBJ1-1	NA	CAIRGQGMNTEAFF	TGTGCCATCAGGGGACAGGGCATGAACACTGAAGCTTTCTTT
TRBV11-2	NA	TRBJ2-2	NA	CASSLVRPPRGLTGELFF	TGTGCCAGCAGCTTAGTGCGTCCGCCCAGGGGTTTAACCGGGGAGCTGTTTTTT
TRBV19	TRBD2	TRBJ2-1	NA	CASMRLASSYNEQFF	TGTGCCAGTATGAGACTAGCATCCTCCTACAATGAGCAGTTCTTC
TRBV5-1	TRBD1	TRBJ2-7	NA	CASSFGQGDLSYEQYF	TGCGCCAGCAGCTTCGGACAGGGAGATCTCTCCTACGAGCAGTACTTC
TRBV5-6	TRBD1	TRBJ2-7	NA	CASSEPTGVTYEQYF	TGTGCCAGCAGCGAGCCAACAGGGGTGACCTACGAGCAGTACTTC
TRBV4-1	TRBD2	TRBJ2-7	NA	CASSQVGGGSYEQYF	TGCGCCAGCAGCCAAGTCGGGGGAGGGTCCTACGAGCAGTACTTC
TRBV6-6	NA	TRBJ2-7	NA	CASSPGSGPLGQYF	TGTGCCAGCAGCCCAGGGTCAGGGCCTTTAGGGCAGTACTTC
TRBV30	NA	TRBJ1-6	NA	CAWSPTRRGKNSPLHF	TGTGCCTGGAGCCCAACCCGAAGGGGGAAGAATTCACCCCTCCACTTT
TRBV4-2	TRBD1	TRBJ2-1	NA	CASSQELGTGDFSYNEQFF	TGTGCCAGCAGCCAAGAACTTGGGACAGGGGATTTTTCCTACAATGAGCAGTTCTTC
TRBV14	TRBD1	TRBJ1-2	NA	CASSRGGQGNYGYTF	TGTGCCAGCAGTCGCGGTGGACAGGGGAACTATGGCTACACCTTC
TRBV5-1	NA	TRBJ2-7	NA	CASSFEGSYEQYF	TGCGCCAGCAGCTTTGAGGGTTCCTACGAGCAGTACTTC